Shown below are 16 T cell receptor beta chains from a single sample sequenced in a study of tumor-infiltrating lymphocytes in primary liver carcinoma. RNA isolated from unsorted whole blood supplied the blood RNA, with germline DNA also extracted. TCR beta cDNA was prepared out of 450 to 500 ng total RNA by means of a constant-region primer. Each TCR beta library was derived from three nested multiplex PCR rounds that employed slightly modified ARM-PCR. TRBV1-TRBV30 forward primers paired with a C-beta reverse primer were used in the first two PCR rounds, which ran approximately 10 cycles each. TCRdb analysed the multiplex PCR reads with MiXCR anew, one entry per CDR3 protein. This sample has 310,000 or so distinct CDR3 sequences, with about three fifths found just once. The source material was peripheral blood. These receptor sequences come from a woman aged 30 to 39 with primary liver carcinoma and hepatitis B virus infection.

This clonotype was found a few times. The gene calls are TRBV5-8 and TRBJ2-7; D remains ambiguous. The CDR3 spans 15 residues. Looked up from germline, CDR1 is SGHTS and CDR2 is YDEGEE. V was clipped by 4 bases and J by 2 bases, with 16 bases between them. The CDR3 coding sequence is TGTGCCAGCAGCATTCACAGACCGAGGACCTACGAGCAGTACTTC. This sequence encodes CASSIHRPRTYEQYF.

J is TRBJ2-7 and V is TRBV28, with a weak D call TRBD1 (6 bases). This CDR3 has 15 amino acids. Between the trimmed V and J ends, which lost 6 bases and 4 bases, there was a span of 19 bases. The germline CDR1 and CDR2 sequences are MDHEN and SYDVKM. CDR3 nucleotides: TGTGCCAGCAGGGGATCCCGGGACAAGGCGTACGAGCAGTACTTC. Translation gives CASRGSRDKAYEQYF.

On this clonotype: This is likely a read error, given that the CDR3 carries no conserved phenylalanine or tryptophan at its end. Because the CDR3's place on the DNA is in doubt, the DNA is left out and the CDR3 is given as listed by TCRdb. This chain connects TRBV12-3 or TRBV12-4 to TRBJ2-7; TRBD2 is taken as the D call from the table, unchecked against the DNA. 14 amino acids form the CDR3, both terminal residues included. This CDR3 reads CASNLAGGSYEQYI.

The rearrangement links TRBV6-1 to TRBJ2-1, with D possibly TRBD2 on 6 matching bases. In germline, CDR1 is MNHNS, CDR2 SASEGT. With 8 bases removed from V and 6 bases from J, the gap between germline ends came to 17 bases. The CDR3 extends over 14 amino acids. The CDR3 reads CASQRISGSNEQFF. In DNA form, the CDR3 reads TGTGCCAGCCAGCGGATTAGCGGATCCAATGAGCAGTTCTTC.

As to this clonotype: A much bigger clone sits one base away, suggesting this may be a read error. The V and J genes are TRBV29-1 and TRBJ2-5; the D is unclear. The germline V gene has CDR1 SQVTM and CDR2 ANQGSEA. This CDR3 comprises 13 residues. Trimming stripped 5 bases from V and 4 bases from J, with 14 bases between. The CDR3, as DNA: TGCAGCGTTCACGTGGGTATGGGAGAGACCCAGTACTTC. Its translation: CSVHVGMGETQYF.

For this clonotype: Germline and junction disagree at one end, which may indicate a read error. DNA of the CDR3: TGTGACAGCACCGCGACTAGGTCCTACGAGCAGTACTTC. It encodes CDSTATRSYEQYF. The V gene is TRBV6-1, the J gene TRBJ2-7; D is possibly TRBD2 (6 bases). CDR1 and CDR2 (germline): MNHNS, SASEGT. The CDR3 has 13 amino acids.

This clonotype has a handful of counts. The V and J genes are TRBV6-2 or TRBV6-3 and TRBJ1-5; no reliable D call. CDR1 and CDR2 (germline): MNHEY, SVGEGT. CDR3 length: 13 amino acids. Between the trimmed V and J ends, which lost 4 bases and 4 bases, there was a span of 8 bases. The CDR3 DNA follows: TGTGCCAGCAGTTTCGGAGGGAATCAGCCCCAGCATTTT. This encodes CASSFGGNQPQHF.

The chain is built from TRBV11-1 and TRBJ2-1, with D possibly TRBD1 on 5 matching bases. This CDR3 has 15 amino acids. Germline-derived CDR1 and CDR2 are SGHAT and FQDESV (reference sequence). Trimming removed 2 bases at V and 7 bases at J, with 15 bases between. The CDR3 DNA reads as TGTGCCAGCAGCTTATCCCCCGCAAGGGGAAATGAGCAGTTCTTC. Translating gives CASSLSPARGNEQFF. The whole variable domain, remainder taken from reference TRBV11-1 and TRBJ2-1, is EAEVAQSPRYKITEKSQAVAFWCDPISGHATLYWYRQILGQGPELLVQFQDESVVDDSQLPKDRFSAERLKGVDSTLKIQPAELGDSAMYLCASSLSPARGNEQFFGPGTRLTVL.

On this clonotype: No conserved phenylalanine or tryptophan ends this CDR3, so it is likely a read error. J is TRBJ1-5 and V is TRBV5-6, with 7 bases aligning to TRBD1. CDR1 is SGHDT and CDR2 is YYEEEE in the germline V gene. With 4 bases clipped from V and 6 bases from J, the junction kept 10 bases outside the gene matches. The CDR3 runs to 15 residues. For the CDR3, the DNA is TGTGCCAGCAGCATGTTCGGACAGGACTTTCAGCCCCAGCATTTA. It translates to CASSMFGQDFQPQHL.

As to this clonotype: In this CDR3 the conserved last residue, phenylalanine or tryptophan, is missing, so a read error is likely. The chain uses TRBV28 and TRBJ2-4, with D possibly being TRBD1 or TRBD2 (5 bases each). The CDR3 runs 13 residues. CDR1 is MDHEN and CDR2 is SYDVKM in the germline V gene. Trimming stripped 5 bases from V and 11 bases from J, with 16 bases between. The CDR3 protein is CASSMGREIFQYS. CDR3 sequence (DNA): TGTGCCAGCAGTATGGGCAGGGAGATATTTCAGTACTCC.

This clonotype has a count of ten or more. The rearrangement links TRBV29-1 to TRBJ2-1, with 7 bases lining up with TRBD1. V dropped 2 bases and J dropped 7; count of bases not matched to a gene: 5. The germline CDR1 and CDR2 sequences are SQVTM and ANQGSEA. The CDR3 sequence is 13 residues long. As DNA, the CDR3 is TGCAGCGTTGAAACAGGACAGGTTAATGAGCAGTTCTTC. It is translated as CSVETGQVNEQFF.

As concerns this clonotype: The junction differs from germline at one of its ends, possibly a read error. V usage is TRBV11-2 and J usage is TRBJ2-1; 12 positions match TRBD2. CDR1 is SGHAT and CDR2 is FQNNGV in the germline V gene. The CDR3 contains 16 residues. CDR3 sequence: CANSRGGLAGNNEQFF. The CDR3 DNA is TGTGCCAACAGCAGGGGAGGACTAGCGGGGAACAATGAGCAGTTCTTC.

A few counts support this clonotype. This sequence joins TRBV30 and TRBJ1-6, with 8 bases lining up with TRBD1. The CDR3 is made up of 14 amino acids. Germline V gene sequence: CDR1 GTSNPN, CDR2 SVGIG (reference sequence). The junction had 5 bases not matched to a gene; V was cut back by 3 bases and J by 7 bases. The CDR3 bases are TGTGCCTGGAGGTGGACAGGGTACAATTCACCCCTCCACTTT. As protein: CAWRWTGYNSPLHF.

This clonotype was recorded many times. This chain uses TRBV4-3 with TRBJ2-7; D is uncertain. The CDR3 has 15 residues. Per the germline V gene, CDR1 is LGHNA and CDR2 is YSLEER. Trimming shortened V by 1 base and J by 1 base, and 11 bases separated the two germline ends. The CDR3: CASSQGRRQSYEQYF. CDR3 nucleotides: TGCGCCAGCAGCCAAGGAAGGCGCCAATCCTACGAGCAGTACTTC.

This clonotype was observed once. The J gene is TRBJ2-1, the V gene TRBV5-8; D perhaps matches TRBD1 (8 bases). The CDR3 consists of 14 residues. The V end was cut by 3 bases, the J end by 6 bases, with 13 bases between. Germline-derived CDR1 and CDR2 are SGHTS and YDEGEE. CDR3 coding DNA: TGTGCCAGCAGCTGGACAGGGAGGGCCAATGAGCAGTTCTTC. It specifies CASSWTGRANEQFF.

The chain is built from TRBV6-2 or TRBV6-3 and TRBJ2-1, with D perhaps TRBD2 (6 bases). V lost 5 bases and J 10 bases, leaving 18 bases between the germline ends. The CDR3 spans 14 residues. The germline CDR1 and CDR2 sequences are MNHEY and SVGEGT. As DNA, the CDR3 is TGTGCCAGCAGTCGAGGAATGCCTGGGGGGGAGCAGTTCTTC. Translated, it gives CASSRGMPGGEQFF.